Presented here are 27 T cell receptor beta chains from one specimen sequenced in a study of blood T cell repertoires in COVID-19. This table comes from immunoSEQ multiplex PCR, and its TCRdb copy is limited to in-frame clones, with some not included. This table has more than 250,000 clones, about nine tenths appearing once. The source material was peripheral blood. These receptors all stem from a woman between 50 and 59 years old with COVID-19, enrolled during active disease.

This chain joins TRBV6-1 and TRBJ2-3, with D perhaps TRBD1 (7 bases). The V gene's germline CDR1 is MNHNS and CDR2 SASEGT. V lost 3 bases to trimming and J lost 6 bases, with 22 bases between them. CDR3 length equals 17 residues. The CDR3 region is CASSEFIAVQGRDTQYF. The CDR3 DNA reads as TGTGCCAGCAGTGAGTTTATTGCAGTACAGGGGAGGGATACGCAGTATTTT.

DNA for the CDR3: TGTGCCAGCAGCCTCCGGGGGGCGGGCCAACGGAGGGGGCAGTTCTTC. Protein product: CASSLRGAGQRRGQFF. The chain carries TRBV3-1 (or the pseudogene TRBV3-2) and TRBJ2-1, with D possibly TRBD2 on 7 matching bases. Deletions cut 4 bases from V and 12 bases from J, with 25 bases between. The CDR3 is made up of 16 amino acids. Germline-derived CDR1 and CDR2 are LGHDT and YNNKEL (reference sequence).

The sample holds one count of this clone. V is TRBV11-3 and J is TRBJ2-1; a possible D gene is TRBD2 (5 bases). The CDR3 has 14 amino acids. V was clipped by 1 base and J by 4 bases, with 8 bases between them. The germline V gene encodes CDR1 SGHNT and CDR2 YENEEA. The CDR3 protein is CASSLGSGYNEQFF. The CDR3 coding sequence is TGTGCCAGCAGCTTAGGAAGCGGATACAATGAGCAGTTCTTC.

The rearrangement links TRBV18 to TRBJ2-1; D remains ambiguous. Germline V gene sequence: CDR1 KGHSH, CDR2 LQKENI. Between the trimmed V and J ends, which lost 0 bases and 6 bases, there was a span of 15 bases. This CDR3 region has 16 residues. The DNA for the CDR3 is TGTGCCAGCTCACCACCGGAGCTCAATTACGGCAATGAGCAGTTCTTC. This codes for CASSPPELNYGNEQFF.

The rearrangement links TRBV2 to TRBJ2-1, with TRBD2 matching over 8 bases. V shed 4 bases and J 8 bases; nucleotides not matched to a gene: 7. Germline CDR1 reads SNHLY; CDR2 reads FYNNEI. The CDR3 spans 14 residues. The CDR3 sequence is CASSVGGRKDEQFF. The CDR3 DNA reads TGTGCCAGCAGTGTTGGCGGGAGGAAGGATGAGCAGTTCTTC. The variable domain in full, completed from reference TRBV2 and TRBJ2-1, reads EPEVTQTPSHQVTQMGQEVILRCVPISNHLYFYWYRQILGQKVEFLVSFYNNEISEKSEIFDDQFSVERPDGSNFTLKIRSTKLEDSAMYFCASSVGGRKDEQFFGPGTRLTVL.

The chain uses TRBV6-2 or TRBV6-3 and TRBJ2-6; no clear D gene. Germline loops: CDR1 MNHEY, CDR2 SVGEGT. The CDR3 is made up of 16 amino acids. Trimming pared 0 bases from V and 2 bases from J, leaving 8 bases between. The CDR3 here is CASSYSRPPGANVLTF. As DNA, the CDR3 is TGTGCCAGCAGTTACTCGCGGCCTCCTGGGGCCAACGTCCTGACTTTC.

This chain joins TRBV30 and TRBJ2-5, with a weak D call TRBD1 (6 bases). This CDR3 has 14 residues. Germline CDR1 GTSNPN, CDR2 SVGIG (reference sequence). V lost 5 bases to trimming and J lost 0 bases, with 13 bases between them. Written as DNA, the CDR3 is TGTGCCTGGGCAGGGGATAGGTACCAAGAGACCCAGTACTTC. This sequence encodes CAWAGDRYQETQYF. Full variable domain (missing parts from reference TRBV30 and TRBJ2-5): SQTIHQWPATLVQPVGSPLSLECTVEGTSNPNLYWYRQAAGRGLQLLFYSVGIGQISSEVPQNLSASRPQDRQFILSSKKLLLSDSGFYLCAWAGDRYQETQYFGPGTRLLVL.

The V call is TRBV2, the J call TRBJ1-1; 9 bases are shared with TRBD1. The CDR3 runs to 15 residues. Germline V gene sequence: CDR1 SNHLY, CDR2 FYNNEI. V was pared by 6 bases and J by 1 base, with 6 bases of the junction left unmatched. The CDR3 coding sequence is TGTGCCAGCAGCGTACAGGGGGCCGGGAACACTGAAGCTTTCTTT. Amino acid sequence: CASSVQGAGNTEAFF. The whole variable domain, remainder taken from reference TRBV2 and TRBJ1-1, is EPEVTQTPSHQVTQMGQEVILRCVPISNHLYFYWYRQILGQKVEFLVSFYNNEISEKSEIFDDQFSVERPDGSNFTLKIRSTKLEDSAMYFCASSVQGAGNTEAFFGQGTRLTVV.

This chain joins TRBV4-2 and TRBJ2-4; D possibly matches TRBD1 or TRBD2 (5 bases each). Germline CDR1 is LGHNA and CDR2 is YNFKEQ. Trimming stripped 7 bases from V and 0 bases from J, with 13 bases between. The CDR3 is 15 amino acids. CDR3 protein: CASTRELLAKNIQYF. The CDR3 DNA reads as TGTGCCAGCACCAGGGAGCTCCTAGCCAAAAACATTCAGTACTTC.

This chain connects TRBV6-6 to TRBJ2-7; weak D call: TRBD2 (6 bases). The CDR3 has 15 amino acids. V lost 0 bases, J lost 2 bases, and 11 bases lay in between. Looked up from germline, CDR1 is MNHNY and CDR2 is SVGAGI (reference sequence). CDR3 DNA sequence: TGTGCCAGCAGTTACTCGGCTAGCGCCGCCTACGAGCAGTACTTC. This translates into CASSYSASAAYEQYF.

The rearrangement uses TRBV5-1 and TRBJ2-7; 10 nucleotides align to TRBD1. The CDR3 has 15 amino acids. V dropped 6 bases and J dropped 4; count of bases not matched to a gene: 10. Per the germline V gene, CDR1 is SGHRS and CDR2 is YFSETQ. CDR3: CASTYSTGGKYEQYF. In DNA form, the CDR3 reads TGCGCCAGCACCTATTCGACAGGGGGCAAGTACGAGCAGTACTTC.

As DNA, the CDR3 is TGTGCCTGGAGTGCCCGACAGGGTGGAACTGAAGCTTTCTTT. Its protein is CAWSARQGGTEAFF. The chain uses TRBV30 and TRBJ1-1; 7 nucleotides match TRBD1. After removal of 1 base from V and 5 bases from J, the junction contained 7 bases not matched to a gene. The CDR3 is made up of 14 amino acids. The germline CDR1 and CDR2 sequences are GTSNPN and SVGIG (reference sequence). Using reference TRBV30 and TRBJ1-1 for the parts outside the CDR3, the full variable domain is SQTIHQWPATLVQPVGSPLSLECTVEGTSNPNLYWYRQAAGRGLQLLFYSVGIGQISSEVPQNLSASRPQDRQFILSSKKLLLSDSGFYLCAWSARQGGTEAFFGQGTRLTVV.

This clone turned up a few times. The chain couples TRBV11-3 to TRBJ2-3, with D possibly matching TRBD2 (5 bases). The CDR3 runs 15 residues. From germline, CDR1 is SGHNT and CDR2 YENEEA. Trimming pared 0 bases from V and 0 bases from J, leaving 7 bases between. Here the CDR3 DNA reads TGTGCCAGCAGCTTAGAGACGGGAAGCACAGATACGCAGTATTTT. It yields the protein CASSLETGSTDTQYF.

This clone was picked up many times. The chain recombines TRBV18 with TRBJ1-2; 8 bases fit TRBD1. CDR1 is KGHSH, CDR2 LQKENI, per germline. V gave up 6 bases and J gave up 3 bases; unmatched junction bases: 3. CDR3 length: 13 residues. The CDR3 DNA is TGTGCCAGCTCCCTGACAGGGGACTATGGCTACACCTTC. This sequence encodes CASSLTGDYGYTF.

This clone has more than one count but fewer than ten. The chain joins TRBV7-9 to TRBJ1-2; TRBD1 might be the D (6 bases). V lost 1 base and J 6 bases, leaving 12 bases between the germline ends. The CDR3 totals 14 residues. Looked up from germline, CDR1 is SEHNR and CDR2 is FQNEAQ (reference sequence). The CDR3 is CASSLVGAENGYTF. In DNA, the CDR3 is TGTGCCAGCAGCTTAGTGGGGGCTGAGAATGGCTACACCTTC. The full variable domain, completed using reference TRBV7-9 and TRBJ1-2, is DTGVSQNPRHKITKRGQNVTFRCDPISEHNRLYWYRQTLGQGPEFLTYFQNEAQLEKSRLLSDRFSAERPKGSFSTLEIQRTEQGDSAMYLCASSLVGAENGYTFGSGTRLTVV.

The chain has TRBV18 and TRBJ2-5, with TRBD2 matching over 11 bases. V lost 0 bases and J lost 4; bases outside the gene matches: 1. The CDR3 is made up of 15 amino acids. Per the germline V gene, CDR1 is KGHSH and CDR2 is LQKENI. The CDR3 DNA reads as TGTGCCAGCTCACCACCGGGACTAGCGGCAGAGACCCAGTACTTC. It codes for CASSPPGLAAETQYF.

This chain uses TRBV6-6 with TRBJ1-5, with 8 bases that match TRBD1. Germline CDR1 is MNHNY and CDR2 is SVGAGI (reference sequence). This CDR3 has 17 amino acids. Trimming at V came to 5 bases and at J to 0 bases, leaving 9 bases not matched to a gene. CDR3 loop: CASSPEPGQVSNQPQHF. The CDR3 nucleotides are TGTGCCAGCAGTCCTGAACCGGGACAGGTTAGCAATCAGCCCCAGCATTTT.

CDR3 nucleotides: TGTGCCAGCTCCCTGGGACAGGAGGAAAAACTGTTTTTT. It encodes CASSLGQEEKLFF. The chain carries TRBV18 and TRBJ1-4; TRBD1 agrees at 8 bases. The CDR3 is made up of 13 amino acids. Germline V gene lookup returns CDR1 KGHSH and CDR2 LQKENI. Trimming at V came to 6 bases and at J to 8 bases, leaving 5 bases not matched to a gene.

This clone was counted a single time. V is TRBV9 and J is TRBJ2-2, with D perhaps matching TRBD2 (6 bases). Germline values: CDR1 SGDLS, CDR2 YYNGEE. Trimming removed 5 bases from V and 2 bases from J, with 13 bases in between. The CDR3 sequence is 15 residues long. The CDR3 DNA reads as TGTGCCAGCAGATCGGGGACTCTAAACACCGGGGAGCTGTTTTTT. Its translation is CASRSGTLNTGELFF.

The chain combines TRBV2 with TRBJ2-1; D remains unclear. V was trimmed by 4 bases and J by 4 bases, leaving 5 bases between them. The CDR3 extends over 12 amino acids. Germline V CDR1 and CDR2: SNHLY, FYNNEI. In DNA form, the CDR3 reads TGTGCCAGCAGTGCCCAATACAATGAGCAGTTCTTC. Protein: CASSAQYNEQFF.

This clone has just a few counts. The V and J genes are TRBV5-4 and TRBJ1-1, with 9 bases lining up with TRBD1. This CDR3 comprises 15 residues. Germline CDR1 is SGHNT and CDR2 is YYREEE (reference sequence). Trimming removed 4 bases from V and 5 bases from J; junction bases left unmatched: 9. CDR3 DNA: TGTGCCAGCAGCCCGGCGGGACAGGGACGGACTGAAGCTTTCTTT. This translates into CASSPAGQGRTEAFF.

The chain joins TRBV5-8 to TRBJ2-6; 8 bases align to TRBD2. The CDR3 length is 15 residues. Per germline, CDR1 SGHTS and CDR2 YDEGEE. Unmatched junction bases numbered 3, after V lost 6 bases and J lost 1 base. The CDR3 spells CASTRGGSGANVLTF. CDR3 nucleotides: TGTGCCAGCACCCGGGGGGGATCTGGGGCCAACGTCCTGACTTTC.

The chain links TRBV23-1 to TRBJ1-5; the match to TRBD1 covers 10 bases. TRBV23-1 is designated an ORF whose function remains uncertain. This CDR3 spans 16 amino acids. V gave up 0 bases and J gave up 7 bases; unmatched junction bases: 6. CDR3 nucleotides: TGCGCCAGCAGTCAATCGAGGACAGGGGGAAGGCAGCCCCAGCATTTT. Amino acids: CASSQSRTGGRQPQHF.

This clone was seen just once. The chain uses TRBV15 and TRBJ1-6; the match to TRBD1 covers 10 bases. The V gene end was trimmed by 5 bases and the J gene end by 0 bases; junction bases not matched to a gene: 10. Germline CDR1 LNHNV, CDR2 YYDKDF (reference sequence). The length of the CDR3 is 19 residues. This CDR3 reads CATSEETGGVSSYNSPLHF. In DNA, the CDR3 is TGTGCCACCAGCGAAGAGACAGGGGGCGTTAGCTCCTATAATTCACCCCTCCACTTT.

In its sample, this clone was seen a few times. The rearrangement uses TRBV20-1 and TRBJ2-2; no clear D. The V and J ends lost 3 bases and 6 bases respectively, with 5 bases between them. Per germline, CDR1 DFQATT and CDR2 SNEGSKA (reference sequence). This CDR3 has 11 residues. The CDR3 loop reads CSASTSGELFF. The DNA of the CDR3 is TGCAGTGCTAGCACTTCCGGGGAGCTGTTTTTT.

The chain employs TRBV6-5 and TRBJ2-1; D might be TRBD2 (6 bases). The germline gives CDR1 MNHEY, CDR2 SVGAGI. This CDR3 comprises 13 residues. The V gene lost 7 bases and the J gene lost 10 bases, with 17 bases spanning the gap. CDR3 region: CASTWDVRGEQFF. The CDR3 DNA sequence: TGTGCCAGCACCTGGGACGTCCGGGGGGAGCAGTTCTTC.

The chain recombines TRBV25-1 with TRBJ1-3; 7 nucleotides match TRBD1. The CDR3 extends over 16 amino acids. Germline V lookup: CDR1 MGHDK, CDR2 SYGVNS. J lost 1 base, V lost 6 bases, and 9 bases had no gene match. CDR3 sequence: CASRSETGVSGNTIYF. As DNA, the CDR3 is TGTGCCAGCAGGAGTGAAACAGGGGTGTCTGGAAACACCATATATTTT.